This TCR beta chain stems from a study of T-cell memory formation after mild COVID-19. In the study overall: TCR clusters showed largely donor specificity. Study-wide results and caveats: The CD4+ clones that contracted clustered mainly within CM and EM, and the CD8+ clones concentrated in EMRA. There were some responding clones in pre-infection memory, which suggested that cross-reactive memory had joined.

In TCRdb, the 5' RACE reads were re-called with MiXCR into one record per CDR3 protein. The table includes about 210,000 distinct CDR3 sequences, under 30% detected once. Germline V gene sequence: CDR1 LNHNV, CDR2 YYDKDF (reference sequence). The CDR3 has 16 residues. After removal of 1 base from V and 4 bases from J, the junction contained 8 bases not matched to a gene. The table lists this clonotype with a few counts. The antigen is unknown. The sample consisted of PBMCs or a T cell subset sorted from them (not recorded which). This rearrangement joins TRBV15 to TRBJ2-5; 8 bases agree with TRBD1. This clonotype originated in an adult woman who had mild COVID-19 (a few samples of this study predate the infection). Cell type and time point are not known. The CDR3 coding sequence is TGTGCCACCAGCAGAGGGGCCGGGACAGGTGTAGAGACCCAGTACTTC. Translated, it gives CATSRGAGTGVETQYF.